This T cell receptor beta chain was recorded in a study of a mutant IDH1 vaccine in newly diagnosed glioma. Across the whole study: Standard pretreatment was either radiotherapy, temozolomide, or, for most, radiochemotherapy with temozolomide.

Of note for this clone: Its antigen is unknown.

CDR3 length: 13 amino acids. V shed 5 bases and J shed 5 bases, with 12 bases lying between them. Germline values: CDR1 SGHTA, CDR2 FQGNSA. Sample time point: week 35, safety follow-up. It was 300 ug of mutant IDH1 20-mer peptide that made up each vaccine dose, given with topical imiquimod. New astrocytomas of WHO grade 3 or 4 that were IDH1-mutant and ATRX-lost were found in the donors. Sequencing used immunoSEQ multiplex PCR; TCRdb keeps in-frame clones, though not all of them. The sample lists around 44,000 clones, under 85% seen once, with approximately 6.8% in the top ten. The sample consisted of PBMCs, taken from a glioma patient whose treatment included an IDH1 peptide vaccine. This rearrangement joins TRBV7-2 to TRBJ2-5; possible D gene TRBD1, 5 bases. This TCR came from a middle-aged man with glioma. This CDR3 reads CASSPGPLETQYF. CDR3 nucleotide sequence: TGTGCCAGCAGCCCAGGGCCGCTGGAGACCCAGTACTTC.